One sample yielded the 14 T cell receptor beta chains listed below, sequenced in a study of shared clonotypes between healthy human individuals. CD8 cells classed as naive were CD45RO-negative and positively selected for CCR7, excluding terminally differentiated effector memory CD45RA+ cells. The protocol was immunoSEQ multiplex PCR, while the TCRdb copy is restricted to in-frame clones and leaves out a portion. The sample records around 1.9 million clones, 93% being singletons. The sample consisted of naive CD8+ T cells from PBMCs. These receptor sequences come from a young man in good health. Some clones in this sample may be carry-over from other donors' samples.

V and J are TRBV9 and TRBJ1-1; D not resolved. Per germline, CDR1 SGDLS and CDR2 YYNGEE. V was clipped by 0 bases and J by 7 bases, with 10 bases between them. The CDR3 has 13 residues. Here the CDR3 reads CASSVDSSHEAFF. The CDR3, as DNA: TGTGCCAGCAGCGTAGACAGCAGCCATGAAGCTTTCTTT.

As regards this clone: The sample contains more than one DNA sequence encoding this CDR3. The chain uses TRBV11-2 and TRBJ1-5; D is unclear. The CDR3 runs 12 residues. Trimming took off 3 bases at V and 7 bases at J, with 7 bases between the two ends. The germline V gene encodes CDR1 SGHAT and CDR2 FQNNGV. In DNA, the CDR3 is TGTGCCAGCAGCTTGGGAGGGCAGCCCCAGCATTTT. Translated: CASSLGGQPQHF.

This chain connects TRBV27 to TRBJ2-3; D is possibly TRBD1 (6 bases). Germline V lookup: CDR1 MNHEY, CDR2 SMNVEV (reference sequence). The CDR3 is 15 amino acids. The V gene lost 3 bases and the J gene lost 2 bases, with 12 bases spanning the gap. CDR3 sequence (DNA): TGTGCCAGCAGTTTGTGGGGGCCTAACACAGATACGCAGTATTTT. Its protein product is CASSLWGPNTDTQYF.

The CDR3 is CASSSSWTGELFF. CDR3 in DNA: TGTGCCAGCAGTTCCTCTTGGACCGGGGAGCTGTTTTTT. The V and J genes are TRBV27 and TRBJ2-2; D not resolved. This CDR3 has 13 residues. The V gene's germline CDR1 is MNHEY and CDR2 SMNVEV (reference sequence). V was pared by 4 bases and J by 5 bases, with 8 bases between.

The rearrangement links TRBV19 to TRBJ2-2; possible D gene TRBD1, 6 bases. This CDR3 is 15 amino acids long. The germline CDR1 and CDR2 sequences are LNHDA and SQIVND (reference sequence). V was pared by 6 bases and J by 1 base, with 12 bases between. Here the CDR3 reads CASSTRQENTGELFF. CDR3 in DNA: TGTGCCAGTAGCACGAGACAGGAGAACACCGGGGAGCTGTTTTTT.

The J gene is TRBJ2-7, the V gene TRBV19; possibly TRBD2 for D (7 bases). Looked up from germline, CDR1 is LNHDA and CDR2 is SQIVND (reference sequence). The CDR3 is 14 amino acids. The V and J ends lost 5 bases and 4 bases respectively, with 15 bases between them. The CDR3 DNA follows: TGTGCCAGTAGTGCCTCCCGGGGGGCGTACGAGCAGTACTTC. This codes for CASSASRGAYEQYF.

CDR3 bases: TGCGCCAGCAGCCAAGATACGGGACAAGAGACCCAGTACTTC. Protein: CASSQDTGQETQYF. This chain connects TRBV4-1 to TRBJ2-5; a possible D gene is TRBD2 (5 bases). V dropped 0 bases and J dropped 2 bases, with 7 bases sitting between them. This CDR3 has 14 residues. Germline assignment: CDR1 MGHRA and CDR2 YSYEKL.

V is TRBV9 and J is TRBJ2-1, with TRBD2 as a possible D gene (7 bases). In germline, CDR1 is SGDLS, CDR2 YYNGEE. The CDR3 spans 17 residues. Trimming shortened V by 4 bases and J by 6 bases, and 23 bases separated the two germline ends. Here the CDR3 DNA reads TGTGCCAGCAGCCGAGTCGGGGGCGGGAGTGCGGGCAATGAGCAGTTCTTC. It specifies CASSRVGGGSAGNEQFF.

The rearrangement uses TRBV7-9 and TRBJ2-1; D is perhaps TRBD1 or TRBD2 (5 bases each). Germline V gene data show CDR1 as SEHNR and CDR2 as FQNEAQ (reference sequence). This CDR3 has 13 amino acids. Deletions cut 7 bases from V and 5 bases from J, with 12 bases between. The CDR3 spells CASKDGAHNEQFF. CDR3 DNA: TGTGCCAGCAAAGACGGGGCACACAATGAGCAGTTCTTC.

The chain couples TRBV4-3 to TRBJ2-7; 8 nucleotides line up with TRBD2. The trim removed 3 bases at V and 4 bases at J, leaving 8 bases unmatched. The CDR3 is 15 residues long. Germline assignment: CDR1 LGHNA and CDR2 YSLEER. The CDR3 nucleotides read TGCGCCAGCAGCCACGGGACTAGTCCCTCGTACGAGCAGTACTTC. Translating gives CASSHGTSPSYEQYF.

The rearrangement uses TRBV27 and TRBJ2-3; 10 bases line up with TRBD2. The CDR3 has 18 amino acids. Germline CDR1 reads MNHEY; CDR2 reads SMNVEV (reference sequence). V trimming: 5 bases; J trimming: 4 bases; junction bases outside the gene matches: 15. The CDR3 nucleotides are TGTGCCAGCAGTGGCACCGGGGGGAGCGGGAGGGCCCCAGATACGCAGTATTTT. This sequence encodes CASSGTGGSGRAPDTQYF.

The rearrangement joins TRBV6-1 to TRBJ2-5; D is perhaps TRBD1 or TRBD2 (5 bases each). The V gene lost 3 bases and the J gene lost 5 bases, with 22 bases spanning the gap. CDR1 is MNHNS, CDR2 SASEGT, per germline. The CDR3 spans 17 residues. The CDR3 is CASSESLRGTGRETQYF. In DNA, the CDR3 is TGTGCCAGCAGTGAGAGCTTAAGGGGTACGGGGCGGGAGACCCAGTACTTC.

The chain uses TRBV7-8 and TRBJ2-1; 14 positions match TRBD2. The germline V gene has CDR1 SGHVS and CDR2 FQNEAQ. This CDR3 spans 15 amino acids. J gave up 8 bases and V 5 bases, and 5 bases lay outside the gene matches. CDR3 amino acids: CASSPTSGRADEQFF. CDR3 sequence (DNA): TGTGCCAGCAGCCCGACTAGCGGGAGGGCCGATGAGCAGTTCTTC.

The chain links TRBV6-1 to TRBJ2-1; D is unclear. Germline CDR1 and CDR2: MNHNS and SASEGT. This CDR3 comprises 11 residues. Trimming shortened V by 7 bases and J by 4 bases, and 5 bases separated the two germline ends. The CDR3: CASNSYNEQFF. DNA of the CDR3: TGTGCCAGCAATTCTTACAATGAGCAGTTCTTC.